This TCR beta chain was retrieved from a study of beta chain features in type 1 diabetes. About the research overall: The number of sorted cells examined across all samples was around 110 million.

This clone has more than one count but fewer than ten. Its antigen remains unknown. With V trimmed by 0 bases and J by 7 bases, 10 bases remained unmatched. CDR3 length: 18 amino acids. Germline V gene sequence: CDR1 MNHEY, CDR2 SMNVEV (reference sequence). Every bit of the isolated RNA underwent reverse transcription, so sequencing read expressed TCRB transcripts. Repertoires were generated with immunoSEQ multiplex PCR, while TCRdb's copy carries only in-frame clones and drops some. The sample records nearly 700,000 clones, around 15% being singletons. Stem cell-like memory, regulatory, central memory and naive CD4+ cells were sorted via CD45RO/CCR7/CD25/CD127/CD95/CD27. Each sorted fraction was over 95% pure. Study-level findings and limits: The analysis here could not establish whether HLA type shapes TCRB rearrangement. All four CD4+ subsets from Type 1 diabetes patients carried moderately but significantly shorter TCRB CDR3s.

This clonotype originated in a young man with type 1 diabetes. The source material was naive CD4+ T cells from blood. The chain is built from TRBV27 and TRBJ2-4; 12 positions match TRBD2. CDR3 DNA sequence: TGTGCCAGCAGTTTATCAGTGACTAGCGGGGGCTCCAGCAACATTCAGTACTTC. Residues: CASSLSVTSGGSSNIQYF.